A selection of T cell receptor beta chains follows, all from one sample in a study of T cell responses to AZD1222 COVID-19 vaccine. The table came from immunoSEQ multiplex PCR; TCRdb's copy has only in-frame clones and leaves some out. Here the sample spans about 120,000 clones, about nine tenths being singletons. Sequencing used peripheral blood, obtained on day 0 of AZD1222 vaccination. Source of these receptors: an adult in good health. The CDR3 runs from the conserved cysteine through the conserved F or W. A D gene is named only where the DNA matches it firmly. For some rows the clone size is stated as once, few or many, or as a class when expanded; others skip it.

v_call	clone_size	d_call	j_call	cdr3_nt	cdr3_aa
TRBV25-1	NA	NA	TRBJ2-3	TGTGCCTCGGCCGGGCTCACAGATACGCAGTATTTT	CASAGLTDTQYF
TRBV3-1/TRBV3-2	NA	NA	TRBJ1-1	TGTGCCAGCAGCCAATGGGACAAGGACACTGAAGCTTTCTTT	CASSQWDKDTEAFF
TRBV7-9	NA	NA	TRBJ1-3	TGTGCCAGCAGCTTAGATGTGTCCTCTGGAAACACCATATATTTT	CASSLDVSSGNTIYF
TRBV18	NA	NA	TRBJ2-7	TGTGCCAGCTCACCACCAGGAAATAGCTACCCCGCGTTCTACGAGCAGTACTTC	CASSPPGNSYPAFYEQYF
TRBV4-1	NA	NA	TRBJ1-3	TGCGCCAGCAGCCAAGTCTCCACGGGAAACACCATATATTTT	CASSQVSTGNTIYF
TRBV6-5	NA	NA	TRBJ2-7	TGTGCCAGCCTCTCCTACGAGCAGTACTTC	CASLSYEQYF
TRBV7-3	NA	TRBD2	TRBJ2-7	TGTGCCAGCTTTGGCGGGGGGACCAGATACGAGCAGTACTTC	CASFGGGTRYEQYF
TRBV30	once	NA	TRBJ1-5	TGTGCCTGGAGTGAAGGGGCCCATAGCAATCAGCCCCAGCATTTT	CAWSEGAHSNQPQHF
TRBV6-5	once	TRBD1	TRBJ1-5	TGTGCCAGCAGCCGGGACAGGTTCCAGCCCCAGCATTTT	CASSRDRFQPQHF
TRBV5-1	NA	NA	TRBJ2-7	TGCGCCAGCCGAATCGGGGTATCTTCTACCTACGAGCAGTACTTC	CASRIGVSSTYEQYF
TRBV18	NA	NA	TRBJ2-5	TGTGCCAGCTCACCGGGGTTAGGACGAGAGACCCAGTACTTC	CASSPGLGRETQYF
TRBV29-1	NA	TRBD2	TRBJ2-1	TGCAGCGTTGTTCCAGCGGGGGGGTCCTACAATGAGCAGTTCTTC	CSVVPAGGSYNEQFF
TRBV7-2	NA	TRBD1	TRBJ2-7	TGTGCCAGCAGCTTAGTTAGACAGGGTTGGTACGAGCAGTACTTC	CASSLVRQGWYEQYF
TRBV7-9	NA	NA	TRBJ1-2	TGTGCCAGCAGCTTAAAAGCCGGGACACCCTATGGCTACACCTTC	CASSLKAGTPYGYTF
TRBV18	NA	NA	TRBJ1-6	TGTGCCAGCTCACTGCAACGGCGTAATTCACCCCTCCACTTT	CASSLQRRNSPLHF
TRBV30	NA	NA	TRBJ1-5	TGTGCCTGGAGTAGTAGGGGCTACAATCAGCCCCAGCATTTT	CAWSSRGYNQPQHF
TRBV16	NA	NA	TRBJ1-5	TGTGCCAGCTTCGCCGGCCAGACAGTTGTAGGTCAGCCCCAGCATTTT	CASFAGQTVVGQPQHF
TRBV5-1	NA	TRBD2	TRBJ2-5	TGCGCCAGCAGCTCAGGTGGGACTAGCGGAGAGACCCAGTACTTC	CASSSGGTSGETQYF
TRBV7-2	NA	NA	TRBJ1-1	TGTGCCAGCAGCTTTCAGATAAGTAACACTGAAGCTTTCTTT	CASSFQISNTEAFF
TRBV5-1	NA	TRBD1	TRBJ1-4	TGCGCCAGCAGCCCGGGCGACAGGGCCCCTAATGAAAAACTGTTTTTT	CASSPGDRAPNEKLFF
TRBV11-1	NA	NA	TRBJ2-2	TGTGCCAGCAGATCGCAATGGGGCACCGGGGAGCTGTTTTTT	CASRSQWGTGELFF
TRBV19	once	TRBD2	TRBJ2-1	TGTGCCAGCAGTTGGGGGACTAGCGGTAACAATGAGCAGTTCTTC	CASSWGTSGNNEQFF
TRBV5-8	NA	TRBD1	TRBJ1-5	TGTGCCAGCAGCTTGTATGGGGGGACAGCTGGGGAGCCCCAGCATTTT	CASSLYGGTAGEPQHF
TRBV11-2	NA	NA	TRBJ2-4	TGTGCCAGCAGCTTAGTCCCAGGGCTCAAAAACATTCAGTACTTC	CASSLVPGLKNIQYF
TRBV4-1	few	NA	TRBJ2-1	TGCGCCAGCAGCCAAGATGACACAGTTGGCAGGGAGCAGTTCTTC	CASSQDDTVGREQFF
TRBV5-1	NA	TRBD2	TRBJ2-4	TGCGCCAGCAGCTTACTAGCGGGGTCCAAAAACATTCAGTACTTC	CASSLLAGSKNIQYF
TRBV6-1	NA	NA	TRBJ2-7	TGTGCCAGCAGTGAAGGGATCGGGCATGGAGGGGGAGAGCAGTACTTC	CASSEGIGHGGGEQYF
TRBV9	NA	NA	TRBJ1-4	TGTGCCAGCAGCGTAGGTCCAAGTGAAAAACTGTTTTTT	CASSVGPSEKLFF
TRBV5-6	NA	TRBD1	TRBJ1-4	TGTGCCAGCAGCTTACAGGGGCGAAATGAAAAACTGTTTTTT	CASSLQGRNEKLFF
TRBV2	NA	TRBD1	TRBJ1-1	TGTGCCAGCAGGGGACAGGGCGCTGAAGCTTTCTTT	CASRGQGAEAFF
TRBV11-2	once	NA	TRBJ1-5	TGTGCCAGCAGCCCAGGGACTAATCAGCCCCAGCATTTT	CASSPGTNQPQHF
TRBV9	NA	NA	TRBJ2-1	TGTGCCAGCAGCCCTCCCGGGGAGCAGTTCTTC	CASSPPGEQFF
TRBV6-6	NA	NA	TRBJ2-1	TGTGCCAGCACGGGGGCCTCCTACAATGAGCAGTTCTTC	CASTGASYNEQFF